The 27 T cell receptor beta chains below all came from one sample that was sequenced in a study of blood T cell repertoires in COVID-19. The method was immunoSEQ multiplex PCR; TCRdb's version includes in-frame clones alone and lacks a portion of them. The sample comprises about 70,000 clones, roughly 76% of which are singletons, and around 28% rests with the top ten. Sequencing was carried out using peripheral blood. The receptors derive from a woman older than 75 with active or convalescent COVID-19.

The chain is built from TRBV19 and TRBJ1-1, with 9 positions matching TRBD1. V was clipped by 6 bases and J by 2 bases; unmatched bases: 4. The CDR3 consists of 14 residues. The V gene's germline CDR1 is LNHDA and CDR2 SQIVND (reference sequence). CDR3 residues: CASSPGQGNTEAFF. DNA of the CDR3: TGTGCCAGTAGCCCGGGACAGGGCAACACTGAAGCTTTCTTT.

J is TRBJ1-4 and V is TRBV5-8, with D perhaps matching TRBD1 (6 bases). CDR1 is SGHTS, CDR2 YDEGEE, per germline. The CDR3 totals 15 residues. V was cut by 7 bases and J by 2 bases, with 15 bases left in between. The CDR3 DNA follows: TGTGCCAGCGGCAGGCAGGGGACCACTAATGAAAAACTGTTTTTT. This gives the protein CASGRQGTTNEKLFF.

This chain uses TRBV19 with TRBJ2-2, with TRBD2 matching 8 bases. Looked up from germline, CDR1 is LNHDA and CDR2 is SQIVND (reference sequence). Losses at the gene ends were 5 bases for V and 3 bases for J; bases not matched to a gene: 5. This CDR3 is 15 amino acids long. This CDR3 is CASSFAGGDTGELFF. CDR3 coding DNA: TGTGCCAGTAGTTTTGCGGGGGGTGACACCGGGGAGCTGTTTTTT.

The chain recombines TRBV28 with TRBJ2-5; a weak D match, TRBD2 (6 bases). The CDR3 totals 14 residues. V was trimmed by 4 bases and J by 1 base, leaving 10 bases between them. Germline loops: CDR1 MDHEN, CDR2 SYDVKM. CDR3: CASSSRDFQETQYF. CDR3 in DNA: TGTGCCAGCAGTTCCCGGGACTTCCAAGAGACCCAGTACTTC.

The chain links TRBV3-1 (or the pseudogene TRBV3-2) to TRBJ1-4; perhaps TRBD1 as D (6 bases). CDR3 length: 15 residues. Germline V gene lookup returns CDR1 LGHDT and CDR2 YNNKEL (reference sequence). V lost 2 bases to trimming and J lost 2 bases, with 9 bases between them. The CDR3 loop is CASSQNDRTNEKLFF. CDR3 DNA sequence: TGTGCCAGCAGCCAAAACGACAGGACTAATGAAAAACTGTTTTTT.

The CDR3 region is CASRRGLNQPQHF. The CDR3 region has the DNA TGCGCCAGCAGGAGGGGGCTAAATCAGCCCCAGCATTTT. The chain uses TRBV5-1 and TRBJ1-5, with 7 bases matching TRBD1. CDR3 size: 13 residues. In germline, CDR1 is SGHRS, CDR2 YFSETQ. Trimming cost V 5 bases and J 4 bases; bases outside gene matches: 3.

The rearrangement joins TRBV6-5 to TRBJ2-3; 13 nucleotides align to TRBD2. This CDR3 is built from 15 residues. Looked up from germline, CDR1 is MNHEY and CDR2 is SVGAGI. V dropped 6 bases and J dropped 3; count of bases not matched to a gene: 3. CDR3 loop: CASRKLAGGTDTQYF. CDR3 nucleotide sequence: TGTGCCAGCAGAAAACTAGCGGGGGGGACAGATACGCAGTATTTT.

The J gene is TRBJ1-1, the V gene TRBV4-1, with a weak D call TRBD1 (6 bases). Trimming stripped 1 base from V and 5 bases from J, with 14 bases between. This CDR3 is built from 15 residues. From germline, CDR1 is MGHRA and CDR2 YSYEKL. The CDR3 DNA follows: TGCGCCAGCAGCCAAGTGGGGGCAGGTGGTACTGAAGCTTTCTTT. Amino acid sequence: CASSQVGAGGTEAFF.

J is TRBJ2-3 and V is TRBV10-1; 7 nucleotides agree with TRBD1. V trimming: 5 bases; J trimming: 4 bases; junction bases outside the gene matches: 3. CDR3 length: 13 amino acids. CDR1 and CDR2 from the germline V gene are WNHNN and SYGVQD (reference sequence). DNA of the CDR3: TGCGCCAGCAGTTGGGACAGATCAGATACGCAGTATTTT. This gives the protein CASSWDRSDTQYF.

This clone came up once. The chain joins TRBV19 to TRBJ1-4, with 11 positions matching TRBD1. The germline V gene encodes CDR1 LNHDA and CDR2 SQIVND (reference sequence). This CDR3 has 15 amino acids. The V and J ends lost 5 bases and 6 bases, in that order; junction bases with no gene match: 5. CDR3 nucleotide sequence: TGTGCCAGTAGTCCTCCGGGACAGGGGGATGAAAAACTGTTTTTT. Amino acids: CASSPPGQGDEKLFF.

CDR3 in amino acids: CASSQESRTTLTGELFF. DNA for the CDR3: TGCGCCAGCAGCCAAGAGTCAAGGACAACTCTCACCGGGGAGCTGTTTTTT. The rearrangement links TRBV4-3 to TRBJ2-2, with D tentatively TRBD1 (5 bases). Trimming shortened V by 0 bases and J by 4 bases, and 15 bases separated the two germline ends. Looked up from germline, CDR1 is LGHNA and CDR2 is YSLEER. The CDR3 is 17 residues long.

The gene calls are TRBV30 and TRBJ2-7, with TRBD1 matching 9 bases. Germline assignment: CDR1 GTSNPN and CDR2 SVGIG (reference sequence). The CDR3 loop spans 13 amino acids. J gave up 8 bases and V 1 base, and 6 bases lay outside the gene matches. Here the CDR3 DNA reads TGTGCCTGGAGTGGGTGGACAGGGGATAAGCAGTACTTC. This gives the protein CAWSGWTGDKQYF. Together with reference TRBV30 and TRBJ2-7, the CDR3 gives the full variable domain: SQTIHQWPATLVQPVGSPLSLECTVEGTSNPNLYWYRQAAGRGLQLLFYSVGIGQISSEVPQNLSASRPQDRQFILSSKKLLLSDSGFYLCAWSGWTGDKQYFGPGTRLTVT.

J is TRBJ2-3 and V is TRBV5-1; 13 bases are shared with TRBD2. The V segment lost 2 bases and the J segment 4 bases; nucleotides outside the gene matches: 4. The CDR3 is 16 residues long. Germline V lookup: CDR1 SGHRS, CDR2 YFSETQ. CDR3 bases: TGCGCCAGCAGCTTAACTAGCGGGGGGGCCCCAGATACGCAGTATTTT. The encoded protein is CASSLTSGGAPDTQYF.

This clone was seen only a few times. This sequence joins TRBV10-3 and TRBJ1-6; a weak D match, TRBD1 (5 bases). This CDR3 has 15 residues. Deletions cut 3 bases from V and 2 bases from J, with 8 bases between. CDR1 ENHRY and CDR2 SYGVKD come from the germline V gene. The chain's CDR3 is CAISDQGAYNSPLHF. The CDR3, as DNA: TGTGCCATCAGTGATCAGGGTGCCTATAATTCACCCCTCCACTTT.

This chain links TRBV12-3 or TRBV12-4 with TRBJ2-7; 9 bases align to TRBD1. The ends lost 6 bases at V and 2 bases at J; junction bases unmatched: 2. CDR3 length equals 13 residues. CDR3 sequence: CASRGTGTYEQYF. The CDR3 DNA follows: TGTGCCAGCAGGGGGACAGGGACCTACGAGCAGTACTTC.

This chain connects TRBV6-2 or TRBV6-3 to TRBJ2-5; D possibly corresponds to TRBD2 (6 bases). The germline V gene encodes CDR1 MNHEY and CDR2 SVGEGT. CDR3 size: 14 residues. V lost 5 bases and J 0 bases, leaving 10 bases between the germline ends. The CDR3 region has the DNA TGTGCCAGCAGTACGGGGACTCACCAAGAGACCCAGTACTTC. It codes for CASSTGTHQETQYF.

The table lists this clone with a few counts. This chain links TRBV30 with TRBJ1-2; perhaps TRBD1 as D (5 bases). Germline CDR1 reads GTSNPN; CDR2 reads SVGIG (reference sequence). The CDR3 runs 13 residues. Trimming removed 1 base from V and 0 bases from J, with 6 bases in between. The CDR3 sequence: CAWSGGPNYGYTF. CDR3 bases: TGTGCCTGGAGTGGGGGCCCTAACTATGGCTACACCTTC.

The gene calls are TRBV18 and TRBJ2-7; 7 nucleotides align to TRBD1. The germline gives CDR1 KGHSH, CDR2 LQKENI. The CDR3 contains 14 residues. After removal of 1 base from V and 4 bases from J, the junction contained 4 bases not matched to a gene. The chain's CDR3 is CASSPLGTDYEQYF. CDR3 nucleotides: TGTGCCAGCTCACCACTAGGGACAGATTACGAGCAGTACTTC.

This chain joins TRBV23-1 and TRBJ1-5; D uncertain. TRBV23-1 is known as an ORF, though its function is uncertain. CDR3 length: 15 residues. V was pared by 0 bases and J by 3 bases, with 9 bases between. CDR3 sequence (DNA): TGCGCCAGCAGTCAATCGCCCGGTCCCAATCAGCCCCAGCATTTT. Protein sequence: CASSQSPGPNQPQHF.

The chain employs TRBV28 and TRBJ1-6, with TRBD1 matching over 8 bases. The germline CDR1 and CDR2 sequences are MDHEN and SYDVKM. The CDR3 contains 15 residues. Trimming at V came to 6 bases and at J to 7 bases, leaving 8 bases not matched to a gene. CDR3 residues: CASRERQGANSPLHF. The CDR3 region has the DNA TGTGCCAGCAGGGAGCGGCAGGGGGCAAATTCACCCCTCCACTTT.

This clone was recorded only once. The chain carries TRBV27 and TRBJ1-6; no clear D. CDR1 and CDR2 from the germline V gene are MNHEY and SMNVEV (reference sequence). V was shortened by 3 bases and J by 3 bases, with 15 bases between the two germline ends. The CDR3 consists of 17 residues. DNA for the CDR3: TGTGCCAGCAGTTTCGCCCCGGAGGGCGGCTATAATTCACCCCTCCACTTT. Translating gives CASSFAPEGGYNSPLHF.

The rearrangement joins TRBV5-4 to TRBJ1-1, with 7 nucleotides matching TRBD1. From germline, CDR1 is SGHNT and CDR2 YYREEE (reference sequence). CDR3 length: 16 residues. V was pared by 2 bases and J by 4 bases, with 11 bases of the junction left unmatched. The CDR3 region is CASSFDRESLGTEAFF. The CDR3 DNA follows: TGTGCCAGCAGCTTCGACAGGGAAAGTCTGGGCACTGAAGCTTTCTTT. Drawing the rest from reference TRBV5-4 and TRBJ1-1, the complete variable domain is ETGVTQSPTHLIKTRGQQVTLRCSSQSGHNTVSWYQQALGQGPQFIFQYYREEENGRGNFPPRFSGLQFPNYSSELNVNALELDDSALYLCASSFDRESLGTEAFFGQGTRLTVV.

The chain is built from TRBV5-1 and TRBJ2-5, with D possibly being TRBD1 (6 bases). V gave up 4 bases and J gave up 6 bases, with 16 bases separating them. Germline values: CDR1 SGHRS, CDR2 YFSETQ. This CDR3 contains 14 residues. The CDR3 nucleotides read TGCGCCAGCAGCCATGGACAGAATGTGAAGACCCAGTACTTC. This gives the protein CASSHGQNVKTQYF.

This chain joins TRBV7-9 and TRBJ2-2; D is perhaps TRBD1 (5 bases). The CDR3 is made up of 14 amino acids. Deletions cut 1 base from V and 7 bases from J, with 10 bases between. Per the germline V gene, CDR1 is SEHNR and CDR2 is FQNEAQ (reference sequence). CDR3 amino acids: CASSLGQRIGELFF. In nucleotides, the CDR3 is TGTGCCAGCAGCTTAGGACAGCGTATCGGGGAGCTGTTTTTT.

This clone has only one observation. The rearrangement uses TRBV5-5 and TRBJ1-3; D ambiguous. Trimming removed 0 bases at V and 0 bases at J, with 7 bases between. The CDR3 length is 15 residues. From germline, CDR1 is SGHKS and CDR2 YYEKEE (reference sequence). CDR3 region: CASSLGPVSGNTIYF. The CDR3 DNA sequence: TGTGCCAGCAGCTTGGGGCCCGTCTCTGGAAACACCATATATTTT.

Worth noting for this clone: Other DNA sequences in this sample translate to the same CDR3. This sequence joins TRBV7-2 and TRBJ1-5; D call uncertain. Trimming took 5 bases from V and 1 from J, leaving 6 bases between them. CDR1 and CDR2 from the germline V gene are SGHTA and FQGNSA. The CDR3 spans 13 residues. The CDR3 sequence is CASSPSSNQPQHF. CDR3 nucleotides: TGTGCCAGCAGCCCGTCCAGCAATCAGCCCCAGCATTTT.

In DNA, the CDR3 is TGTGCCAGCAGCTCGGGGGGAGGTCTGTGGTACGAGCAGTACTTC. It specifies CASSSGGGLWYEQYF. The V call is TRBV5-4, the J call TRBJ2-7, with 7 bases matching TRBD2. Germline CDR1 and CDR2: SGHNT and YYREEE (reference sequence). CDR3 size: 15 residues. V trimming: 3 bases; J trimming: 4 bases; junction bases outside the gene matches: 10. Supplemented by reference TRBV5-4 and TRBJ2-7, the full variable domain reads ETGVTQSPTHLIKTRGQQVTLRCSSQSGHNTVSWYQQALGQGPQFIFQYYREEENGRGNFPPRFSGLQFPNYSSELNVNALELDDSALYLCASSSGGGLWYEQYFGPGTRLTVT.